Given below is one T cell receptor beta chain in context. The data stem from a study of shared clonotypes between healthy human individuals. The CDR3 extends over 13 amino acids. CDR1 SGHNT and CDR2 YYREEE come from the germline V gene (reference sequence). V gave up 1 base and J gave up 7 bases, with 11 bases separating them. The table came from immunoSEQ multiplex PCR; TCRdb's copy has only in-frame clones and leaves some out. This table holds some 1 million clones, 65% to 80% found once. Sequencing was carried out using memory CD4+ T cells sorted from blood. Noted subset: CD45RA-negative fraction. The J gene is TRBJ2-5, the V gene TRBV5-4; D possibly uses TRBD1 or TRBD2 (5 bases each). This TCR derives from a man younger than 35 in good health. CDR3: CASSLMGEGTQYF. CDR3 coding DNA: TGTGCCAGCAGCTTGATGGGGGAAGGGACCCAGTACTTC.